This T cell receptor (beta chain) came from a study of beta chain features in type 1 diabetes. Every single donor gave one heparinised blood draw, and these averaged around 120 mL. On this clone itself: Its antigen remains unknown.

Study-level results: A cDNA-based sequencing approach could over-represent cells with high TCR expression. Researchers reported that naive, central memory and Treg TCRB repertoires appeared more similar in patients than in healthy donors.

Expressed TCRB transcripts were sequenced because the isolated RNA had all been reverse transcribed beforehand. The assay was immunoSEQ multiplex PCR, and TCRdb's table has in-frame clones only and misses some. The sample consists of 130,000 or so clones, 9.7% of them appearing once. This CDR3 has 16 amino acids. Trimming stripped 3 bases from V and 0 bases from J, with 15 bases between. The V gene's germline CDR1 is SGHAT and CDR2 FQNNGV. The receptor comes from a middle-aged woman in good health. The rearrangement links TRBV11-2 to TRBJ2-7; TRBD1 is a possible D gene (6 bases). Sequencing was done on a sample of central memory CD4+ T cells from blood. CDR3 nucleotide sequence: TGTGCCAGCAGCTTCTTTGGGGACACAAGCTCCTACGAGCAGTACTTC. This gives the protein CASSFFGDTSSYEQYF.